A selection of T cell receptor beta chains follows, all from one sample in a study of blood T cell repertoires in COVID-19. Generated by immunoSEQ multiplex PCR, the TCRdb table keeps only in-frame clones and is missing some. The sample shows about 150,000 clones, roughly four fifths of them seen only once. Sequenced sample: peripheral blood. The origin of the receptors is an elderly woman with acute or convalescent COVID-19. CDR3s include the opening cysteine and the closing phenylalanine or tryptophan. A D gene is named only where the DNA matches it firmly. Some rows mark clone size as missing; the rest say once, few, many or name a class of expanded clone.

TRBV10-1	TRBJ2-2	.	.	CASSQDGELFF	TGCGCCAGCAGCCAGGACGGGGAGCTGTTTTTT
TRBV7-2	TRBJ1-1	.	TRBD1	CASSLAPRDRLIVEWGTEAFF	TGTGCCAGCAGCTTAGCCCCCCGGGACAGGCTGATCGTAGAGTGGGGCACTGAAGCTTTCTTT
TRBV6-5	TRBJ2-3	.	.	CASSRAGQMNTQYF	TGTGCCAGCAGTCGAGCAGGGCAAATGAATACGCAGTATTTT
TRBV27	TRBJ2-3	.	.	CASSLISSRDTQYF	TGTGCCAGCAGTTTAATATCATCGCGGGATACGCAGTATTTT
TRBV18	TRBJ1-4	.	.	CASSPAGTTNEKLFF	TGTGCCAGCTCACCGGCGGGCACAACTAATGAAAAACTGTTTTTT
TRBV21-1	TRBJ1-2	.	.	CASSTPGQDYGYTF	TGTGCCAGCAGCACGCCGGGACAGGACTATGGCTACACCTTC
TRBV7-2	TRBJ1-2	.	.	CASSLARGMAYGYTF	TGTGCCAGCAGCTTAGCAAGGGGAATGGCCTATGGCTACACCTTC
TRBV15	TRBJ1-2	.	.	CATSFAGVAGYTF	TGTGCCACCAGCTTCGCAGGGGTTGCTGGCTACACCTTC
TRBV12-3/TRBV12-4	TRBJ1-2	once	.	CASRTYGAGGYTF	TGTGCCAGCAGAACGTACGGCGCGGGGGGCTACACCTTC
TRBV6-5	TRBJ2-2	.	.	CASPGWGTGELFF	TGTGCCAGTCCAGGGTGGGGCACCGGGGAGCTGTTTTTT
TRBV30	TRBJ1-1	.	.	CASERWRGEPEAFF	TGTGCCTCAGAACGATGGAGGGGTGAGCCTGAAGCTTTCTTT